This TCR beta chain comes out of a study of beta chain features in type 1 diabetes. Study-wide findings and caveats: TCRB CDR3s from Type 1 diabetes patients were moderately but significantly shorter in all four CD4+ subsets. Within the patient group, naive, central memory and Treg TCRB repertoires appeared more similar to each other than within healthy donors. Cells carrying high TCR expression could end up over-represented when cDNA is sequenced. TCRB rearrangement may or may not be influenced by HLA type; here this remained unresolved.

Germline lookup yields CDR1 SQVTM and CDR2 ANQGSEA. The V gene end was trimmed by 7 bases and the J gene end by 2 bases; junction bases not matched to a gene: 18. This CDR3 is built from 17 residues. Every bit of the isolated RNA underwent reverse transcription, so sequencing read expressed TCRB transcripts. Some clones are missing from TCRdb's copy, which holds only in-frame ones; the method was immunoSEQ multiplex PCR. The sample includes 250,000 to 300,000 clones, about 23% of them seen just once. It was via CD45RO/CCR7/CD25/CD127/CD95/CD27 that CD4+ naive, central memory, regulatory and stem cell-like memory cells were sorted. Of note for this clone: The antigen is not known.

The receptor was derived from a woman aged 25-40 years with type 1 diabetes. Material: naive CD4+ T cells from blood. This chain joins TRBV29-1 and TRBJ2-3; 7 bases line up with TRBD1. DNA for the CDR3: TGCAGCGCCACGCAGGGGGTTGGTGACTCGTACACAGATACGCAGTATTTT. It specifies CSATQGVGDSYTDTQYF.